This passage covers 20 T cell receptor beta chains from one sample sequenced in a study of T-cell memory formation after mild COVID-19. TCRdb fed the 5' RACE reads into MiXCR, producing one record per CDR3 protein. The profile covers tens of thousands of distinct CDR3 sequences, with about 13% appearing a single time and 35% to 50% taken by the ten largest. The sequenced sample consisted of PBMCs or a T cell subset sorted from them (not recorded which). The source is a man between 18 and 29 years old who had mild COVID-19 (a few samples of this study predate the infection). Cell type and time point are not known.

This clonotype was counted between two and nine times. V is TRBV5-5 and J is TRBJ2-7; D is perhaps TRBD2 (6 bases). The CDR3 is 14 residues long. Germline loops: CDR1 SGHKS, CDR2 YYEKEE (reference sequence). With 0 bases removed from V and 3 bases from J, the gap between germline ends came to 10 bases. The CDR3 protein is CASSLGQGGYEQYV. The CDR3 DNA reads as TGTGCCAGCAGCTTGGGCCAGGGAGGCTACGAGCAGTACGTC.

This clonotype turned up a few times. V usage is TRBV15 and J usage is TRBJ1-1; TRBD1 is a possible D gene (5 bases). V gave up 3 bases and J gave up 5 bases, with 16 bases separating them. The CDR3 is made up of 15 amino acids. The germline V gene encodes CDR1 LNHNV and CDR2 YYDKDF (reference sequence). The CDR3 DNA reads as TGTGCCACCAGCAGTGCAGATCAGGGCCGGACTGAAGCTTTCTTT. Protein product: CATSSADQGRTEAFF.

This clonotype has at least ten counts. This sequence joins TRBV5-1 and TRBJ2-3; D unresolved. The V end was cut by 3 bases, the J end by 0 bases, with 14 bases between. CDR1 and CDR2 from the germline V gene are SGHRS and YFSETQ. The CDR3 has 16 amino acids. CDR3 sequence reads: CASSSLYGSSTDTQYF. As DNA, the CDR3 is TGCGCCAGCAGCTCGCTTTACGGTTCTAGCACAGATACGCAGTATTTT.

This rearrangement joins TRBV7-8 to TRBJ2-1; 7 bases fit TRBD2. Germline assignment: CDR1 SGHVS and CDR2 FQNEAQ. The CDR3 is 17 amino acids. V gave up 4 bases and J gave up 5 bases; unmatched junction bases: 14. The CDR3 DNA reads TGTGCCAGCAGCTGGGGCGGAACGGGGACTACGAACAATGAGCAGTTCTTC. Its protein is CASSWGGTGTTNNEQFF.

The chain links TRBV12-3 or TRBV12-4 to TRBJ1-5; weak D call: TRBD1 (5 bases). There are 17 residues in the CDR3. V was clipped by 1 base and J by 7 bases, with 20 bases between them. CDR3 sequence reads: CASSLVGQGPLGQPQHF. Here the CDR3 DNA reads TGTGCCAGCAGTTTAGTGGGTCAGGGACCCCTGGGACAGCCCCAGCATTTT.

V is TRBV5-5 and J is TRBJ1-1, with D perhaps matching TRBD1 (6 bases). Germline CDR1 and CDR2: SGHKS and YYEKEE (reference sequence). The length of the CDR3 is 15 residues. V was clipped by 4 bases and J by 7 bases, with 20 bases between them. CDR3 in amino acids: CASSGLRTDKIEAFF. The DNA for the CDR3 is TGTGCCAGCAGCGGCCTTCGGACAGATAAAATTGAAGCTTTCTTT.

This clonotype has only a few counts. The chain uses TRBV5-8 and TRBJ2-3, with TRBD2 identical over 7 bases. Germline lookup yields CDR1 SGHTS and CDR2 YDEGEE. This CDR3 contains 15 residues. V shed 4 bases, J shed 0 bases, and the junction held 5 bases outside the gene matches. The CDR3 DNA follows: TGTGCCAGCAGCCCGGCGGGGGTTAGCACAGATACGCAGTATTTT. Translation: CASSPAGVSTDTQYF.

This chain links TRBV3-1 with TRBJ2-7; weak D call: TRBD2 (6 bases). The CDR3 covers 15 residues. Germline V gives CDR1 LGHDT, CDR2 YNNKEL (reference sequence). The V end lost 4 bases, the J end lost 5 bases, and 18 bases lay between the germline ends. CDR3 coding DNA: TGTGCCAGCAGCCCATATGGAGGGCCGTGGGACGAGCAGTACTTC. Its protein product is CASSPYGGPWDEQYF.

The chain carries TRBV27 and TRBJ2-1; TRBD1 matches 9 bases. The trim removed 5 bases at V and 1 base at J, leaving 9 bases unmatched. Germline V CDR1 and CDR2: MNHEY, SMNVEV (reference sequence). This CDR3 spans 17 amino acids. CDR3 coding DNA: TGTGCCAGCAGTCCGACAGGGGGAATATCATCCTACAATGAGCAGTTCTTC. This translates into CASSPTGGISSYNEQFF.

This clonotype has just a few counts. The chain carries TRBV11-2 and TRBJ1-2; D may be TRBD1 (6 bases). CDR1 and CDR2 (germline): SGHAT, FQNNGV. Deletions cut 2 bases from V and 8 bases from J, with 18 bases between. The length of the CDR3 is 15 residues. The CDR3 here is CASSLLLSGGIGYTF. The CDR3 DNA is TGTGCCAGCAGCTTACTTCTGTCGGGGGGCATAGGCTACACCTTC.

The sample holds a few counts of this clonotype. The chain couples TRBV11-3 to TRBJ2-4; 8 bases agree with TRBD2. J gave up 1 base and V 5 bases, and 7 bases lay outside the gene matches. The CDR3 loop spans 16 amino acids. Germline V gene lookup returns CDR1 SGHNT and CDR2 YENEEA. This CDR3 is CASSRGTSAAKNIQYF. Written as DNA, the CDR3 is TGTGCCAGCAGCCGGGGGACTAGTGCCGCCAAAAACATTCAGTACTTC.

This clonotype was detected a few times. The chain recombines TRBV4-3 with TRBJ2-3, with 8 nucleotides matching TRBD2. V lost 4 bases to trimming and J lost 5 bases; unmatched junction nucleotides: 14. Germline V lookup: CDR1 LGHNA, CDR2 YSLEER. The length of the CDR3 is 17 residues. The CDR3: CASSPSGSGEVGDTQYF. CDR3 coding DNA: TGCGCCAGCAGCCCTTCGGGTAGCGGGGAAGTTGGAGATACGCAGTATTTT.

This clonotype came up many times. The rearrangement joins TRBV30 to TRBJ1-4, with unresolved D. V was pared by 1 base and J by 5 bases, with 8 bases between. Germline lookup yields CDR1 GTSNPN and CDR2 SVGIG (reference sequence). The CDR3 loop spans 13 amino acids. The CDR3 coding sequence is TGTGCCTGGAGTGGGGCAGAGAATGAAAAACTGTTTTTT. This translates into CAWSGAENEKLFF.

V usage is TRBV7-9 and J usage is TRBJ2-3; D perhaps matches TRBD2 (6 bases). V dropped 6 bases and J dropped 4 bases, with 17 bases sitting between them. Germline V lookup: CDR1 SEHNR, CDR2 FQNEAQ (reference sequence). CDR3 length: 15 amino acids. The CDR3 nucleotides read TGTGCCAGCAGACCCCTGGGCGGGGCTGCAGATACGCAGTATTTT. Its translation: CASRPLGGAADTQYF.

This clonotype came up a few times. In nucleotides, the CDR3 is TGTGCCAGCAGTTTATCGTCAGGGGGCCCCACTGAAGCTTTCTTT. Its protein is CASSLSSGGPTEAFF. The chain is built from TRBV27 and TRBJ1-1; 8 positions match TRBD1. This CDR3 spans 15 amino acids. The germline V gene has CDR1 MNHEY and CDR2 SMNVEV (reference sequence). Trimming at V came to 0 bases and at J to 4 bases, leaving 4 bases not matched to a gene.

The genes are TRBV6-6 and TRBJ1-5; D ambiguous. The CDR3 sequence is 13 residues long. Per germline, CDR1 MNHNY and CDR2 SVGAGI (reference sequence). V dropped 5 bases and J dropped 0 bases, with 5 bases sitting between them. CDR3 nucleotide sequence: TGTGCCAGCAGTCGCATTAGCAATCAGCCCCAGCATTTT. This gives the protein CASSRISNQPQHF.

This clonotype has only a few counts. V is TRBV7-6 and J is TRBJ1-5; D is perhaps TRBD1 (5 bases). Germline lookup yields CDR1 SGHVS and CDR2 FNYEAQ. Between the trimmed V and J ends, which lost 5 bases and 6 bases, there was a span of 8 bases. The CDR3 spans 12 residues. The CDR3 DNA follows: TGTGCCAGCAGCCACGGGGCTCAGCCCCAGCATTTT. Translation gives CASSHGAQPQHF.

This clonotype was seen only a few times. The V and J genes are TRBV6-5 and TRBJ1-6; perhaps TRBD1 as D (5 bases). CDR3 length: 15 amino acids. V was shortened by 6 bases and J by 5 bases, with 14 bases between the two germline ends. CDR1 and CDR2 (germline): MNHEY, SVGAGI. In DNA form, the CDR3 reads TGTGCCAGCAGGGTCTCGGCAGGGAATAATTCACCCCTCCACTTT. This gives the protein CASRVSAGNNSPLHF.

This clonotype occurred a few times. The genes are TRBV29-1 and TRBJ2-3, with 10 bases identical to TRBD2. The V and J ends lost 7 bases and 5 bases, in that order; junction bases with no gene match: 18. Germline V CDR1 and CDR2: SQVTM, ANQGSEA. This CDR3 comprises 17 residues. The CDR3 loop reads CSAEGLAGATGGDTQYF. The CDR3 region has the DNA TGCAGCGCCGAGGGGCTAGCGGGGGCCACCGGGGGAGATACGCAGTATTTT.

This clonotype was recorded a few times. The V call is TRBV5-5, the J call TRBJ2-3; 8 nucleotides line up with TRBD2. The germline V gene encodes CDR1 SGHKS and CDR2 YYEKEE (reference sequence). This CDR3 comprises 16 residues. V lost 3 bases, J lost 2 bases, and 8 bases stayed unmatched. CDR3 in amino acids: CASSSERGRPTDTQYF. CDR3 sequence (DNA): TGTGCCAGCAGCTCCGAGCGGGGGCGCCCCACAGATACGCAGTATTTT.